These 8 T cell receptor beta chains originate from one sample sequenced in a study of graft-versus-host responses after intestinal transplantation. Assay used: immunoSEQ multiplex PCR; TCRdb lists only in-frame clones, some missing. Altogether roughly 100,000 clones are present, roughly 92% being singletons, with the ten largest covering approximately 0.069%. Antigens of these TCRs are unknown. The specimen comprised unstimulated CD8+ T cells sorted from spleen or lymph node cells, sampled before transplant. Receptor source: a human donor who was the organ donor for an intestinal transplant.

This CDR3 reads CASSIGTSGSYEQYF. The CDR3 nucleotides are TGTGCCAGTAGTATAGGGACTAGCGGGAGCTACGAGCAGTACTTC. J is TRBJ2-7 and V is TRBV19; 13 positions agree with TRBD2. V gave up 1 base and J gave up 3 bases; unmatched junction bases: 0. The length of the CDR3 is 15 residues. CDR1 and CDR2 from the germline V gene are LNHDA and SQIVND (reference sequence).

The chain links TRBV2 to TRBJ2-1; D call uncertain. V was trimmed by 9 bases and J by 9 bases, leaving 12 bases between them. Germline CDR1 SNHLY, CDR2 FYNNEI. The CDR3 extends over 11 amino acids. The CDR3 DNA reads TGTGCCAGTATAAGTAGAAGTGAGCAGTTCTTC. Translating it yields CASISRSEQFF.

This clone was counted only a few times. The DNA for the CDR3 is TGCGCCAGCAGCCAAGAAGCGGGAGAGTACCACGAGCAGTACTTC. Translating gives CASSQEAGEYHEQYF. This chain uses TRBV4-1 with TRBJ2-7; the match to TRBD2 covers 8 bases. CDR1 is MGHRA, CDR2 YSYEKL, per germline. V gave up 0 bases and J gave up 5 bases; unmatched junction bases: 6. The CDR3 covers 15 residues.

The chain is built from TRBV29-1 and TRBJ2-3, with D possibly TRBD1 on 6 matching bases. Trimming left V 6 bases short and J 0 bases short, with 10 bases between. From germline, CDR1 is SQVTM and CDR2 ANQGSEA. The CDR3 contains 13 residues. CDR3 sequence reads: CSVQTGSTDTQYF. CDR3 DNA: TGCAGCGTCCAGACAGGTAGCACAGATACGCAGTATTTT.

The V call is TRBV6-8, the J call TRBJ2-2; no reliable D call. V gave up 11 bases and J gave up 0 bases, with 25 bases separating them. CDR1 MNHGY and CDR2 SAAAGT come from the germline V gene. The CDR3 has 18 amino acids. The CDR3, as DNA: TGTGCCTTCGTCGTCCGAGAGCCATATCTAGCGAACACCGGGGAGCTGTTTTTT. Translation: CAFVVREPYLANTGELFF.

The J gene is TRBJ2-1, the V gene TRBV4-2; 11 bases map to TRBD2. The CDR3 consists of 14 residues. Germline-derived CDR1 and CDR2 are LGHNA and YNFKEQ. The junction had 3 bases not matched to a gene; V was cut back by 4 bases and J by 7 bases. The CDR3 sequence: CASSLAGGGNEQFF. Here the CDR3 DNA reads TGTGCCAGCAGCCTAGCGGGGGGGGGAAATGAGCAGTTCTTC.

This chain connects TRBV29-1 to TRBJ1-2; possibly TRBD1 for D (6 bases). V was shortened by 4 bases and J by 4 bases, with 16 bases between the two germline ends. Germline V gene lookup returns CDR1 SQVTM and CDR2 ANQGSEA. This CDR3 comprises 14 residues. CDR3 in amino acids: CSVVGQGHPYGYTF. CDR3 nucleotide sequence: TGCAGCGTTGTAGGCCAGGGACATCCCTATGGCTACACCTTC.

The chain recombines TRBV28 with TRBJ1-2; D remains ambiguous. Germline CDR1 reads MDHEN; CDR2 reads SYDVKM. V gave up 4 bases and J gave up 2 bases, with 14 bases separating them. The CDR3 is 15 residues long. The CDR3 sequence: CASSYYLLANYGYTF. CDR3 in DNA: TGTGCCAGCAGTTACTACCTATTGGCGAACTATGGCTACACCTTC.